This T cell receptor (beta chain) was captured by sequencing in a study of blood T cell repertoires in COVID-19. About the study: T cells, B-cell-depleted T cells, or PBMCs supplied cDNA or gDNA.

Participants had their cohort set by participant-reported clinical history. A COVID-19 case was met by exposed participants within 2 weeks before study entry. The V gene end was trimmed by 4 bases and the J gene end by 5 bases; junction bases not matched to a gene: 7. CDR3 size: 15 residues. Germline assignment: CDR1 LNHDA and CDR2 SQIVND (reference sequence). The authors' processing: Counts of nucleated cells, estimated from reference gene primer amplification, were obtained. Profiled with immunoSEQ multiplex PCR; TCRdb holds only in-frame clones, not every one. The DNA was the basis for D and trimming; V, J and clone size are from that table. Of roughly 430,000 clones detected, about 88% appear once; the ten largest clones hold about 1.5%.

The gene calls are TRBV19 and TRBJ1-4; 7 positions agree with TRBD1. Material: PBMCs or T cells enriched from blood (not recorded which). This clonotype was sampled from a woman between 18 and 30 years old who had been exposed to COVID-19. The CDR3 DNA sequence: TGTGCCAGTAGTACTCCGGGACAGTTAAATGAAAAACTGTTTTTT. Its translation: CASSTPGQLNEKLFF.